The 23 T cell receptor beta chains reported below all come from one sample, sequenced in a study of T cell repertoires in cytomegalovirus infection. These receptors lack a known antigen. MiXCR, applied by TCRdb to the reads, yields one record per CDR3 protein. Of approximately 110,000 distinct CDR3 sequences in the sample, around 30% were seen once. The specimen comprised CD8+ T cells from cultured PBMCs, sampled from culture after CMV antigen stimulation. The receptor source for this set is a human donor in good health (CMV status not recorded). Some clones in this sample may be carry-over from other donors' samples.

CDR3 residues: CASSQDRGGYEQYF. CDR3 DNA sequence: TGCGCCAGCAGCCAGGACAGGGGAGGGTACGAGCAGTACTTC. The chain employs TRBV4-1 and TRBJ2-7, with 9 bases that match TRBD1. There are 14 residues in the CDR3. CDR1 and CDR2 from the germline V gene are MGHRA and YSYEKL. V lost 3 bases to trimming and J lost 4 bases; unmatched junction nucleotides: 4.

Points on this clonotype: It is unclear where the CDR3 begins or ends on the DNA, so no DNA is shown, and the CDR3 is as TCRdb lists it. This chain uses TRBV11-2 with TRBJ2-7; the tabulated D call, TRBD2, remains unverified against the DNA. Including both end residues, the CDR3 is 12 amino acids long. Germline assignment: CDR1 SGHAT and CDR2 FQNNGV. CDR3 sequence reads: CASSFGGGSWYF.

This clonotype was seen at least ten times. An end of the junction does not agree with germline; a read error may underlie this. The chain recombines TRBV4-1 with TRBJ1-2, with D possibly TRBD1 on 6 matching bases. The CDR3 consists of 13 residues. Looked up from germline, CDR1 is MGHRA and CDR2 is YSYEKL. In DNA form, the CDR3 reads TGCGCCAGCAGCCAAGTCGTAGACAGGCCCAGCCGCTTC. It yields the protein CASSQVVDRPSRF.

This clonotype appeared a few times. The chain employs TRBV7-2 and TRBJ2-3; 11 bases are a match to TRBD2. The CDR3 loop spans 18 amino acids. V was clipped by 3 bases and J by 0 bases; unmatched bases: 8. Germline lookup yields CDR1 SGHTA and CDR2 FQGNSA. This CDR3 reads CASSFGSGGGLSTDTQYF. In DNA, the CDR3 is TGTGCCAGCAGCTTCGGTAGCGGGGGGGGGCTTAGCACAGATACGCAGTATTTT.

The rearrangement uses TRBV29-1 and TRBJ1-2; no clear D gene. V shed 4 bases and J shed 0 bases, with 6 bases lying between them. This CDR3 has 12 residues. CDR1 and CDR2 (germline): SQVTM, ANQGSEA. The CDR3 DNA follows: TGCAGCGTTGGGACCTCTAACTATGGCTACACCTTC. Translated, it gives CSVGTSNYGYTF. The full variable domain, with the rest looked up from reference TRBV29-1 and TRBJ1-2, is SAVISQKPSRDICQRGTSLTIQCQVDSQVTMMFWYRQQPGQSLTLIATANQGSEATYESGFVIDKFPISRPNLTFSTLTVSNMSPEDSSIYLCSVGTSNYGYTFGSGTRLTVV.

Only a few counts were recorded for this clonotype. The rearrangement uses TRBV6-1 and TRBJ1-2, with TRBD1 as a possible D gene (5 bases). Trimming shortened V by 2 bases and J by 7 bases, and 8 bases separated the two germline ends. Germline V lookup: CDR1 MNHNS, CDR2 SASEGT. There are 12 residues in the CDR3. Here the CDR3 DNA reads TGTGCCAGCAGTGAACGGGACTTTGGCTACACCTTC. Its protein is CASSERDFGYTF.

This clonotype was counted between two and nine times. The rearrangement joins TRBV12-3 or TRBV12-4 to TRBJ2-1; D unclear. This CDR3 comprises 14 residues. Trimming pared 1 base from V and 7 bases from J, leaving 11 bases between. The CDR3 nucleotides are TGTGCCAGCAGTTTAGGTGGGTCCTCGAATGAGCAGTTCTTC. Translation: CASSLGGSSNEQFF.

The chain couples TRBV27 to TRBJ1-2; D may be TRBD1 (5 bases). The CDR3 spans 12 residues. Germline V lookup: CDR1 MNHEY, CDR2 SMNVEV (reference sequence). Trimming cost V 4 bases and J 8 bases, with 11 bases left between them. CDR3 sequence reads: CASSSGTRGYTF. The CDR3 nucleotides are TGTGCCAGCAGTTCCGGGACCAGAGGCTACACCTTC.

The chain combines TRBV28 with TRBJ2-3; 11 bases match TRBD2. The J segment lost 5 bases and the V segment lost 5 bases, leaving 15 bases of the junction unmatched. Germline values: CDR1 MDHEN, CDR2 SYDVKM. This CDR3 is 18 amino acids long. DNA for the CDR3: TGTGCCAGCAGTCCCCCCCTCTTAGCGGGGGGGCATATAGATACGCAGTATTTT. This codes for CASSPPLLAGGHIDTQYF.

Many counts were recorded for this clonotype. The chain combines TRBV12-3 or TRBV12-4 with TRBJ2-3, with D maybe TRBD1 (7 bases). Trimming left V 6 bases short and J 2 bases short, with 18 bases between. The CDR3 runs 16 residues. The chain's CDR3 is CASRRGTVEFTDTQYF. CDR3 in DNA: TGTGCCAGCAGACGGGGGACAGTGGAATTCACAGATACGCAGTATTTT.

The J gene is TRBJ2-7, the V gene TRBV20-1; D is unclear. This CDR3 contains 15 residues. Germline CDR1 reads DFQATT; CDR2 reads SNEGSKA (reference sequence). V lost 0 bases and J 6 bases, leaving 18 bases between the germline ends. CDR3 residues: CSARDFRAKVGEQYF. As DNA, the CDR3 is TGCAGTGCTAGAGATTTTCGGGCAAAGGTCGGCGAGCAGTACTTC.

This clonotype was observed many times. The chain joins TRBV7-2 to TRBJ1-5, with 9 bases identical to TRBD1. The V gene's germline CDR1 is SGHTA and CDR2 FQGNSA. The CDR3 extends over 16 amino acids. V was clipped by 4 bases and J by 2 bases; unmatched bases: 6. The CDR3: CASSYSGQGGNQPQHF. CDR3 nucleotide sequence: TGTGCCAGCAGCTATTCGGGACAGGGAGGCAATCAGCCCCAGCATTTT.

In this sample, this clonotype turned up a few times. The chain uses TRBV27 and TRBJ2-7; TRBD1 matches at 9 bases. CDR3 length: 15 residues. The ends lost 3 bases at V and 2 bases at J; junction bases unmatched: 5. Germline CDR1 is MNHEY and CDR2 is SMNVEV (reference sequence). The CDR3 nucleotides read TGTGCCAGCAGTTTTCTCGGGACAGGGACCTACGAGCAGTACTTC. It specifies CASSFLGTGTYEQYF.

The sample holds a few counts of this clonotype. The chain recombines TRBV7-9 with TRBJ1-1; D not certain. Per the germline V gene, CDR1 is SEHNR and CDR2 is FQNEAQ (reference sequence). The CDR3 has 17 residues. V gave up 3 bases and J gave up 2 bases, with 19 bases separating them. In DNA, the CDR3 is TGTGCCAGCAGCTTTAGTTTCCAGGCGCCTTCAAACACTGAAGCTTTCTTT. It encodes CASSFSFQAPSNTEAFF.

The CDR3 DNA reads TGTGCCAGCAGCCAAGATTTGGCTAGCGGGGGGGCCGGGGAGCTGTTTTTT. Translation gives CASSQDLASGGAGELFF. The chain employs TRBV4-2 and TRBJ2-2; 12 bases agree with TRBD2. Looked up from germline, CDR1 is LGHNA and CDR2 is YNFKEQ. Trimming cost V 0 bases and J 6 bases; bases outside gene matches: 5. There are 17 residues in the CDR3.

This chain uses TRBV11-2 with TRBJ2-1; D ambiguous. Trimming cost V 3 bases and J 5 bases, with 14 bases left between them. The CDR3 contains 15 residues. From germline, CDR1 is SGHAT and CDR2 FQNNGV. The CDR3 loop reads CASSFAAGWNNEQFF. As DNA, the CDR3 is TGTGCCAGCAGCTTTGCCGCCGGGTGGAACAATGAGCAGTTCTTC.

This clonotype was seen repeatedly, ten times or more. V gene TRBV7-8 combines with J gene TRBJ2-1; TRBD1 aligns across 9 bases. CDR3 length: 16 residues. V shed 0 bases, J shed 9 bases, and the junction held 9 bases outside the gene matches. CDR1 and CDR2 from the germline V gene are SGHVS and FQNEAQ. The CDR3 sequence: CASSLAGGQGWGEQFF. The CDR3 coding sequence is TGTGCCAGCAGCTTAGCGGGCGGACAGGGGTGGGGTGAGCAGTTCTTC.

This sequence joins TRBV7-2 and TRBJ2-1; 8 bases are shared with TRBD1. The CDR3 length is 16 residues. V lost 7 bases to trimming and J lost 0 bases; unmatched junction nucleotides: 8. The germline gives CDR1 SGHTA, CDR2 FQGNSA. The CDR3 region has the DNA TGTGCCAGCACCGACAGGGGCCCCCTCTCCTACAATGAGCAGTTCTTC. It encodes CASTDRGPLSYNEQFF.

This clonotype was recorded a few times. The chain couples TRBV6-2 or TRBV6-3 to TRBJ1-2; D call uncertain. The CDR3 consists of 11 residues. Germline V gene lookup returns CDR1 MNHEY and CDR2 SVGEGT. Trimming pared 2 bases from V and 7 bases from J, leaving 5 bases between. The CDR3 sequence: CASSYPGGYTF. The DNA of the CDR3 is TGTGCCAGCAGTTACCCGGGTGGCTACACCTTC.

The CDR3 region has the DNA TGTGCCAGCAGTTATCTAGCGGGATACAATGAGCAGTTCTTC. Residues: CASSYLAGYNEQFF. The rearrangement uses TRBV6-2 or TRBV6-3 and TRBJ2-1; 9 nucleotides align to TRBD2. V was clipped by 3 bases and J by 4 bases; unmatched bases: 1. The germline V gene has CDR1 MNHEY and CDR2 SVGEGT. This CDR3 is built from 14 residues.

Written as DNA, the CDR3 is TGTGCCAGCAGCCAAGAGGCTGGGGACATTCAGTACTTC. The encoded protein is CASSQEAGDIQYF. V usage is TRBV4-2 and J usage is TRBJ2-4; unclear D gene. V lost 0 bases to trimming and J lost 8 bases, with 8 bases between them. The CDR3 runs 13 residues. The germline CDR1 and CDR2 sequences are LGHNA and YNFKEQ.

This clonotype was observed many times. The CDR3 spells CASSLAEPFEQYF. CDR3 DNA sequence: TGTGCCAGCAGCTTAGCGGAACCATTTGAGCAGTACTTC. This sequence joins TRBV7-2 and TRBJ2-7; D is unresolved. Germline CDR1 SGHTA, CDR2 FQGNSA. Trimming took off 0 bases at V and 7 bases at J, with 10 bases between the two ends. The CDR3 contains 13 residues.

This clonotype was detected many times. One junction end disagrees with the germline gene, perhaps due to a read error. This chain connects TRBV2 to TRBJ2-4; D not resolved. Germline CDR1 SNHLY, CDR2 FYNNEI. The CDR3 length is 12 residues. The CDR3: CASSKAKNIQYF. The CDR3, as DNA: TGTGCCAGCAGTAAAGCCAAAAACATTCAGTACTTC.